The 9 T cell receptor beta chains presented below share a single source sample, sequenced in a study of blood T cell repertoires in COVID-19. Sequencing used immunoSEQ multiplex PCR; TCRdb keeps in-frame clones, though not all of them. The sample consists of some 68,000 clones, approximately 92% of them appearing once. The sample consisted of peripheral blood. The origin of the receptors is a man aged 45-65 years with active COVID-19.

The DNA for the CDR3 is TGTGCCAGCTCACGCGACCCACTAGCGGGGGGAAACAATGAGCAGTTCTTC. This codes for CASSRDPLAGGNNEQFF. This chain links TRBV18 with TRBJ2-1; TRBD2 aligns across 12 bases. CDR3 length equals 17 residues. The junction had 9 bases not matched to a gene; V was cut back by 4 bases and J by 5 bases. The V gene's germline CDR1 is KGHSH and CDR2 LQKENI.

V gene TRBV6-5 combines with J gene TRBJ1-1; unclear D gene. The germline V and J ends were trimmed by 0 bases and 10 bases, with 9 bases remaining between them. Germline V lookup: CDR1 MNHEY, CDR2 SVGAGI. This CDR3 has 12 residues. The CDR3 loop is CASSYSLEGAFF. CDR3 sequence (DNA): TGTGCCAGCAGTTACTCGCTAGAAGGAGCTTTCTTT.

CDR3 nucleotides: TGTGCCACCAGTGATTCCCGGACAGCTAGCACAGATACGCAGTATTTT. It encodes CATSDSRTASTDTQYF. The chain recombines TRBV24-1 with TRBJ2-3, with D perhaps matching TRBD1 (6 bases). The CDR3 runs to 16 residues. The V end lost 2 bases, the J end lost 0 bases, and 11 bases lay between the germline ends. CDR1 and CDR2 (germline): KGHDR, SFDVKD.

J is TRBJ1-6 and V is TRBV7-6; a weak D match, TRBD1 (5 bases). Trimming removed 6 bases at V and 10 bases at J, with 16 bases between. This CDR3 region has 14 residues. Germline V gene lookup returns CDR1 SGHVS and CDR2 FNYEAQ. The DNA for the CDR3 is TGTGCCAGCAGTCTCCCGACTAGGGGCTCACCCCTCCACTTT. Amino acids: CASSLPTRGSPLHF.

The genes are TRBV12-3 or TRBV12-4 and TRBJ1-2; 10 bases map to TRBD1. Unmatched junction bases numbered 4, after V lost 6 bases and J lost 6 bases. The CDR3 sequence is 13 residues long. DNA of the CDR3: TGTGCCAGCAGCCCGGGACAGGGGAATGGCTACACCTTC. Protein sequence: CASSPGQGNGYTF.

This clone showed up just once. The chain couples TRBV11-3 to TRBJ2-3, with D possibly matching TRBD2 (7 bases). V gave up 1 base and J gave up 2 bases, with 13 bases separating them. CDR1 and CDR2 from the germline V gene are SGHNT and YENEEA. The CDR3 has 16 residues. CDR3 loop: CASSLVAGATTDTQYF. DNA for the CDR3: TGTGCCAGCAGCTTAGTCGCGGGGGCGACCACAGATACGCAGTATTTT.

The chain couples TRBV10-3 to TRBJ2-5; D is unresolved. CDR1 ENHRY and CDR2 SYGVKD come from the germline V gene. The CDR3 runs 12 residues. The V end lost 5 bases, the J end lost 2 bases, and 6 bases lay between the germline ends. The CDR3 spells CAISPTQETQYF. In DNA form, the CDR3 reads TGTGCCATCAGTCCTACTCAAGAGACCCAGTACTTC.

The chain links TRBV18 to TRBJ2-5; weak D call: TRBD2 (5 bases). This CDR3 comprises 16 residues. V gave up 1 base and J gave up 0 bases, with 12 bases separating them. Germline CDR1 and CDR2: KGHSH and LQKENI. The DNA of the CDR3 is TGTGCCAGCTCACCACGGCTAGGAGGTTACCAAGAGACCCAGTACTTC. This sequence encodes CASSPRLGGYQETQYF.

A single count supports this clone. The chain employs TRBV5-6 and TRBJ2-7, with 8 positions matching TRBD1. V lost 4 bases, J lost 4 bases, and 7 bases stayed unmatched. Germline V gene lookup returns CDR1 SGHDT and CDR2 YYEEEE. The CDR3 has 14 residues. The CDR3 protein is CASSAGTGGYEQYF. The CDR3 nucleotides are TGTGCCAGCAGCGCCGGGACAGGAGGATACGAGCAGTACTTC. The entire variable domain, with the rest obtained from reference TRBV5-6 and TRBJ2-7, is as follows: DAGVTQSPTHLIKTRGQQVTLRCSPKSGHDTVSWYQQALGQGPQFIFQYYEEEERQRGNFPDRFSGHQFPNYSSELNVNALLLGDSALYLCASSAGTGGYEQYFGPGTRLTVT.